This TCR beta chain was recorded in a study of control samples from healthy donors and cancer patients (dated by TCRdb to about 2020). About this clone: Its antigen target is currently unknown. Relative to the germline gene, one junction end is altered; a read error may explain this.

The CDR3 measures 17 amino acids from cysteine to phenylalanine. The DNA shown is the 51-base CDR3, in frame from base 1. CDR1 and CDR2 are drawn from the germline V gene: SGHTA, FQGNSA. The library relied on the immunoSEQ multiplex PCR assay. Held by TCRdb, this immuneACCESS table contains in-frame sequences only and omits some clones. Under half of the omission traces to an unresolved V gene where checked; the cause of the rest is unknown. The sample profile shows 60,000 to 95,000 clones; about four fifths of them were found once. The top ten hold around 16% of the sample. The TCR sequence derives from a man in his fifties or sixties in good health. The rearrangement joined TRBV7-2 to TRBJ2-7; matching of 6 bases hints at TRBD2 as the D gene. The sample was blood. In nucleotide form, the sequence is TGTGCCAGCAGCCTAGCGCCGGGACCGACGCTAGCGTCCGAGCAGTACTTC. This yields the protein CASSLAPGPTLASEQYF. Joined to the reference TRBV7-2 and TRBJ2-7 proteins, this CDR3 gives the full variable domain: GAGVSQSPSNKVTEKGKDVELRCDPISGHTALYWYRQSLGQGLEFLIYFQGNSAPDKSGLPSDRFSAERTGGSVSTLTIQRTQQEDSAVYLCASSLAPGPTLASEQYFGPGTRLTVT.